This T cell receptor (beta chain) was retrieved from a study of T-cell reconstitution after alpha-beta-depleted transplantation in children. As it was prepared, the TCRbeta library received unique molecular identifiers. TCRdb fed the PCR reads into MiXCR, producing one record per CDR3 protein. Seen here are some 840,000 distinct CDR3 sequences, 15% to 20% observed once, and the top ten hold about 5%. Study-wide findings and caveats: T-cell numbers and diversity, one year after transplant, stemmed largely from T cells that were newly produced. The origin of high day-60 TCRbeta diversity in some patients lay in surviving recipient T cells and thymic progenitors.

The CDR3 covers 13 residues. Trimming took 4 bases from V and 6 from J; bases not matched to a gene: 5. Germline V lookup: CDR1 LNHDA, CDR2 SQIVND (reference sequence). As to this clonotype: Its antigen remains unknown.

The sample was PBMCs, mostly from graft donor cells, taken 360 days after TCRalphabeta/CD19-depleted stem cell transplant. The chain recombines TRBV19 with TRBJ1-2; 7 nucleotides line up with TRBD1. This sequence was found in a male patient aged 5 to 17 who had a stem cell transplant for acute lymphoblastic leukemia, so the T cells may come from the graft donor. This chain's CDR3 is CASSTYRGDGYTF. As DNA, the CDR3 is TGTGCCAGTAGTACCTACAGGGGTGATGGCTACACCTTC. The variable domain in full, completed from reference TRBV19 and TRBJ1-2, reads DGGITQSPKYLFRKEGQNVTLSCEQNLNHDAMYWYRQDPGQGLRLIYYSQIVNDFQKGDIAEGYSVSREKKESFPLTVTSAQKNPTAFYLCASSTYRGDGYTFGSGTRLTVV.